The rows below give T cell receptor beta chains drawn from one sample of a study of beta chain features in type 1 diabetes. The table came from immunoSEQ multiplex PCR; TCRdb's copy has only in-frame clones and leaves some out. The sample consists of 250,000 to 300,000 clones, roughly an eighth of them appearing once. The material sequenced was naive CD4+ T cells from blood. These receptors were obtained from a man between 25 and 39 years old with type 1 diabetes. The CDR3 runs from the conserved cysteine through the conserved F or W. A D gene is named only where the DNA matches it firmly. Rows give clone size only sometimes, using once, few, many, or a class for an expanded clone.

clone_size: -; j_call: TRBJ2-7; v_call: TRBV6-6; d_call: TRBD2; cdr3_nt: TGTGCCAGCACCGCAGCGGGAGCCCCCTACGAGCAGTACTTC; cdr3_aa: CASTAAGAPYEQYF
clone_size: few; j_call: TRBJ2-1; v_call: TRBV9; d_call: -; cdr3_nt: TGTGCCAGCAGCGGCGGACTCAACTCCTACAATGAGCAGTTCTTC; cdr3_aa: CASSGGLNSYNEQFF
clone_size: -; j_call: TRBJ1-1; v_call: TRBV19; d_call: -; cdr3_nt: TGTGCCAGTACAGTGGCAGCTAGGAACACTGAAGCTTTCTTT; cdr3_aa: CASTVAARNTEAFF
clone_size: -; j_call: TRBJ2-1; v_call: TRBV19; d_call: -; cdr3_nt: TGTAGCGTCAGCTCCTACAATGAGCAGTTCTTC; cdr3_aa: CSVSSYNEQFF
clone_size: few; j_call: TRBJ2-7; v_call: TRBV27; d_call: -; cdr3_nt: TGTGCCAGCAAGATGAGAGGACAACTCTACGAGCAGTACTTC; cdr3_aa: CASKMRGQLYEQYF
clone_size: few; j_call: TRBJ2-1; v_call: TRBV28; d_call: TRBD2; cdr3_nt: TGTGCCAGCATAAGTGGAGCGGGAGAAGCCAATGAGCAGTTCTTC; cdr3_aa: CASISGAGEANEQFF
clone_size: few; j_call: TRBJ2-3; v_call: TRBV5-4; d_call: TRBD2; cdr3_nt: TGTGCCAGCAGCTTGGCTGGCGGGAGGGCCGGGACAGATACGCAGTATTTT; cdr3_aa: CASSLAGGRAGTDTQYF
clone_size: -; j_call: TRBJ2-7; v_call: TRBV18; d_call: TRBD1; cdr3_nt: TGTGCCAGCTCCCCCATCGGTCCAGGGGGCGGCGGCGAGCAGTACTTC; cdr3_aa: CASSPIGPGGGGEQYF
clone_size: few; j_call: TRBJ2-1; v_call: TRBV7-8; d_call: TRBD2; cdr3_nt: TGTGCCAGCAGCTTATGGCTAGCGGGAGACAATGAGCAGTTCTTC; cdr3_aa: CASSLWLAGDNEQFF
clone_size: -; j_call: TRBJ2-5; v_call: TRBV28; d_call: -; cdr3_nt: TGTGCCAGCAGCCTAAGCGTGAAATCCCAGTACTTC; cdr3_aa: CASSLSVKSQYF
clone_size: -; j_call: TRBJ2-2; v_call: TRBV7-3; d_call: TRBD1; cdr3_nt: TGTGCCAGCAGCTTACAGGGGGCGGGATACACCGGGGAGCTGTTTTTT; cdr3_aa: CASSLQGAGYTGELFF
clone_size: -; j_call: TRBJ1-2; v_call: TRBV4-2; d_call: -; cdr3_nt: TGTGCCAGCAGCCAAGAAGTGGGTGACAGCCACTATGGCTACACCTTC; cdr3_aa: CASSQEVGDSHYGYTF
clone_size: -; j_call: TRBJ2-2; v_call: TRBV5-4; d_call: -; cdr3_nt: TGTGCCAGCAGCCGAGACACCAACATCTGGGGGGAGCTGTTTTTT; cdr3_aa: CASSRDTNIWGELFF
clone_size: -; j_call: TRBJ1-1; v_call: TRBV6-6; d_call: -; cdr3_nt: TGTGCCAGCAGCCCAGACCCGGGGAGCACTGAAGCTTTCTTT; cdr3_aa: CASSPDPGSTEAFF
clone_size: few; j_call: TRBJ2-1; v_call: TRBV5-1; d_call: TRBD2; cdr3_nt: TGCGCCAGCAGCCCTGGACTAGCGGGAGATTTCTCCTACAATGAGCAGTTCTTC; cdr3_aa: CASSPGLAGDFSYNEQFF
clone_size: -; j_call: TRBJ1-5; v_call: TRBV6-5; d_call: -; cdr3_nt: TGTGCCAGCAGGGAGGTGGCTGGAAGCCAGCCCCAGCATTTT; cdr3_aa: CASREVAGSQPQHF
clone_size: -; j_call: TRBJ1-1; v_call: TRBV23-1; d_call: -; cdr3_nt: TGCGCCAGCAGTCGACCGACGGGGAACACTGAAGCTTTCTTT; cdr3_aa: CASSRPTGNTEAFF
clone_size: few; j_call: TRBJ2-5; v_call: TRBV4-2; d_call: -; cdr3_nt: TGTGCCAGCAACCGAGACAGAATGGAGACCCAGTACTTC; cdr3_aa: CASNRDRMETQYF
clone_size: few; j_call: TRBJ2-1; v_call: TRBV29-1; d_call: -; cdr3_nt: TGCAGCGTTGAAGGGGGCCGCAGCTCCTACAATGAGCAGTTCTTC; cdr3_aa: CSVEGGRSSYNEQFF
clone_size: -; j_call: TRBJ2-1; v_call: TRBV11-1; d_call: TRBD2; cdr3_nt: TGTGCCAGCAGCTTACAGGAGGGCGCCGGGACTAGGCAGTTCTTC; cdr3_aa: CASSLQEGAGTRQFF
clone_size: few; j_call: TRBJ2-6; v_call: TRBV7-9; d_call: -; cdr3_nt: TGTGCCAGCAGCTTATTAGTGGGCGCTGGGGCCAACGTCCTGACTTTC; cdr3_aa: CASSLLVGAGANVLTF
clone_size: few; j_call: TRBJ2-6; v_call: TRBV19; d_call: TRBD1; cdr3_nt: TGTGCCAGTAAACACGGGACAGGCTCCTCTGGGGCCAACGTCCTGACTTTC; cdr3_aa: CASKHGTGSSGANVLTF
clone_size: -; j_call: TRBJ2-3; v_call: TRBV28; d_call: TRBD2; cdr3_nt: TGTGCCAGCAGTTTACCTAGCGGGAGCAAAAATACGCAGTATTTT; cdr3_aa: CASSLPSGSKNTQYF
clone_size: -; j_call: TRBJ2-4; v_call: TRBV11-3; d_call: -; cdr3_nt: TGTGCCACTTCTCGTCTAGCCAAAAACATTCAGTACTTC; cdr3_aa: CATSRLAKNIQYF
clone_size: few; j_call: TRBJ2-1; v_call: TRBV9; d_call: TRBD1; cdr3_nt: TGTGCCAGCAGCGTTGGACAGGGGAACAATGAGCAGTTCTTC; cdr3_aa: CASSVGQGNNEQFF
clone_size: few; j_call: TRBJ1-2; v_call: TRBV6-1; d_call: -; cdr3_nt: TGTGCCAGCAGTCTGAGTGGCTACACCTTC; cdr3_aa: CASSLSGYTF
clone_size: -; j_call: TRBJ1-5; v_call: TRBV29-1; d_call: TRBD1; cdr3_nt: TGCAGCGTTGAAGACGGGACAGGGAATCAGCCCCAGCATTTT; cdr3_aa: CSVEDGTGNQPQHF
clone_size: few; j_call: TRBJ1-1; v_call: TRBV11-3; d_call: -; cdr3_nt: TGTGCCAGCAGCTTAAACCTAAACACTGAAGCTTTCTTT; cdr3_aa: CASSLNLNTEAFF
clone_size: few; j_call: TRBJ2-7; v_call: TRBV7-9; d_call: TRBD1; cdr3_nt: TGTGCCAGCACCCTCGGACAGGGCTACGAGCAGTACTTC; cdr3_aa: CASTLGQGYEQYF
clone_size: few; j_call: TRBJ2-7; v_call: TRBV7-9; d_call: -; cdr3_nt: TGTGCCAGCAGCTTGGGAGGTCTTCCGTCCTACGAGCAGTACTTC; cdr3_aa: CASSLGGLPSYEQYF
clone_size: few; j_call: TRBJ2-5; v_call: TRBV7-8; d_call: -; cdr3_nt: TGTGCCACCAGTGTCGGGGGAGAGACCCAGTACTTC; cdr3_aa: CATSVGGETQYF
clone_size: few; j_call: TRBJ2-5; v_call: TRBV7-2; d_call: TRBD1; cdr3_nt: TGTGCCAGCAGCATACAGAGGGGGCGGGAGACCCAGTACTTC; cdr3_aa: CASSIQRGRETQYF
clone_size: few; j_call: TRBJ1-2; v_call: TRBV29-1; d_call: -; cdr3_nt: TGCAGCGTTTCGCAACCTCGCGCGGGGGGCATTGGCTACACCTTC; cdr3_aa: CSVSQPRAGGIGYTF
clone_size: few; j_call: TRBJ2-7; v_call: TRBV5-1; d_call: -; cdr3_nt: TGCGCCAGCACGGAACAGGCTCCTATCTCCTACGAGCAGTACTTC; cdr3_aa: CASTEQAPISYEQYF
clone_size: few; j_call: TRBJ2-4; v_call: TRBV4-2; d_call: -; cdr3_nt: TGTGCCAGCAGCCAAGGTAGTCTGGACATTCAGTACTTC; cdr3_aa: CASSQGSLDIQYF
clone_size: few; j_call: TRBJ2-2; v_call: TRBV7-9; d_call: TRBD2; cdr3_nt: TGTGCCAGCAGCTTAGGGGACTACTACTCTACCGGGGAGCTGTTTTTT; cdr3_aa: CASSLGDYYSTGELFF
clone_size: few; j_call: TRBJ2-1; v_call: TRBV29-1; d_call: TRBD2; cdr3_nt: TGCAGCGCCTCAGGGGTTTGGCGGGAGGGTCCCTACAATGAGCAGTTCTTC; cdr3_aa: CSASGVWREGPYNEQFF
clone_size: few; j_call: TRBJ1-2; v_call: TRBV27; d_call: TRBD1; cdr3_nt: TGTGCCAGCAGCCTTGGACAGGACTATGGCTACACCTTC; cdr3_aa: CASSLGQDYGYTF
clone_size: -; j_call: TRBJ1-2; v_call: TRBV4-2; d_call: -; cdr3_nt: TGTGCCAGCAGCCAAGGGAGCACCCCAAACTATGGCTACACCTTC; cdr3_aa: CASSQGSTPNYGYTF
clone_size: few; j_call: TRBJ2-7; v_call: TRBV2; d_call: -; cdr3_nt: TGTGCCTCCACCCGACTCCTTAGCTCCTACGAGCAGTACTTC; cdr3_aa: CASTRLLSSYEQYF
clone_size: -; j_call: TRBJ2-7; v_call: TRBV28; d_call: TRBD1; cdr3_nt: TGTGCCAGCAACACTAGAAGTCAGGGGGCCTACGAGCAGTACTTC; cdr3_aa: CASNTRSQGAYEQYF
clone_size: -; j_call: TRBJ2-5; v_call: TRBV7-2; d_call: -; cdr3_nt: TGTGCCAGCAGCTTAGCGGCCCAGGGCGTAGAGACCCAGTACTTC; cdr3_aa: CASSLAAQGVETQYF
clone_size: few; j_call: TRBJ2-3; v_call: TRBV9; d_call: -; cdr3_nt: TGTGCCAGCAGCCCGCGCCAGGCAGATACGCAGTATTTT; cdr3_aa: CASSPRQADTQYF
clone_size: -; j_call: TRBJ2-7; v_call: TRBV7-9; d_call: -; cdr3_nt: TGTGCCAGCAGCTTAGATAGGAAAGGGGACGAGCAGTACTTC; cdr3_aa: CASSLDRKGDEQYF
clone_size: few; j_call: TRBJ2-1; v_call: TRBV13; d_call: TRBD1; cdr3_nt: TGTGCCAGCAGCTCACTCCTGCGGACAGGGGCGAATGAGCAGTTCTTC; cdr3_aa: CASSSLLRTGANEQFF
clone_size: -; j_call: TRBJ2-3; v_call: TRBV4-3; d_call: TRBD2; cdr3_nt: TGCGCCAGCAGCCAAGATTTGGGGCGGGAGGGCCTCTCAGATACGCAGTATTTT; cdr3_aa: CASSQDLGREGLSDTQYF
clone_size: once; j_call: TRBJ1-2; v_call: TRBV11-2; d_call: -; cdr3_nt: TGTGCCAGCAGCTCTAGCCGGGGGTTCTACACCTTC; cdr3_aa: CASSSSRGFYTF
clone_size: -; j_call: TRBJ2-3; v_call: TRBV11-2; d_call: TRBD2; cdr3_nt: TGTGCCAGCAGCTTTGCGGGAGTGGCAGATACGCAGTATTTT; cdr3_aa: CASSFAGVADTQYF
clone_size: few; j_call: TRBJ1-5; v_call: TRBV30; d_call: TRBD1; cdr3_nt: TGTGCCTGGACCCGGGACAGCAGTAATCAGCCCCAGCATTTT; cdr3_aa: CAWTRDSSNQPQHF
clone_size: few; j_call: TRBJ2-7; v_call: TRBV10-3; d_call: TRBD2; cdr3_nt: TGTGCCATCAGTGAGCACCCCGAGCGGGAGCGGTACGAGCAGTACTTC; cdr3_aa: CAISEHPERERYEQYF
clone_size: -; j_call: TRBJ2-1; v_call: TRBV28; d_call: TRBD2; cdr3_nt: TGTGCCACTAAGTCTAGCGGAGATGAGCAGTTCTTC; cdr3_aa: CATKSSGDEQFF
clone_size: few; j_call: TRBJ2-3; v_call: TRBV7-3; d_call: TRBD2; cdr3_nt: TGTGCCAGCAGCCCCGGGACTAGCGGGAGAACAGATACGCAGTATTTT; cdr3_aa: CASSPGTSGRTDTQYF
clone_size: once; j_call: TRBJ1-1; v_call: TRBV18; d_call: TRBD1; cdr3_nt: TGTGCCAGCTCACCTGTTGCGGACAGGAGGAACACTGAAGCTTTCTTT; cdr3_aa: CASSPVADRRNTEAFF